The next 27 T cell receptor beta chains were all read from a single sample in a study of T cells in Graves' hyperthyroidism and ophthalmopathy. RNA transcripts served as the template for amplifying TCR beta CDR3 regions. First-round RT-PCR of the TCR CDR3 relied on the HTBI primer set. From the multiplex PCR reads, TCRdb called clonotypes with MiXCR, one entry per CDR3 protein. Of 560,000 or so distinct CDR3 sequences in the sample, nearly 20% are singletons; the top ten hold roughly 44%. Sequencing was carried out using blood. The receptors derive from a man in his forties with Graves' ophthalmopathy.

This clonotype was seen a few times. This chain connects TRBV20-1 to TRBJ2-6; TRBD2 matches at 7 bases. The length of the CDR3 is 15 residues. The trim removed 6 bases at V and 0 bases at J, leaving 5 bases unmatched. Germline CDR1 reads DFQATT; CDR2 reads SNEGSKA (reference sequence). The CDR3 reads CSAPKRGSGANVLTF. The CDR3 nucleotides read TGCAGTGCCCCTAAGCGGGGCTCTGGGGCCAACGTCCTGACTTTC.

As concerns this clonotype: This may stem from a read error, because a much larger clone lies one nucleotide away. V gene TRBV2 combines with J gene TRBJ2-1, with D uncertain. This CDR3 region has 12 residues. V lost 3 bases and J lost 11, with 11 bases in between. Germline V CDR1 and CDR2: SNHLY, FYNNEI. CDR3 amino acids: CASSEGLRQQFF. The CDR3 nucleotides read TGTGCCAGCAGTGAGGGTTTGAGGCAGCAGTTCTTC. Full variable domain (outside the CDR3, taken from reference TRBV2 and TRBJ2-1): EPEVTQTPSHQVTQMGQEVILRCVPISNHLYFYWYRQILGQKVEFLVSFYNNEISEKSEIFDDQFSVERPDGSNFTLKIRSTKLEDSAMYFCASSEGLRQQFFGPGTRLTVL.

This clonotype came up many times. The rearrangement uses TRBV28 and TRBJ2-7; 15 bases are a match to TRBD2. The CDR3 runs to 17 residues. With 6 bases clipped from V and 1 base from J, the junction kept 7 bases outside the gene matches. The germline CDR1 and CDR2 sequences are MDHEN and SYDVKM. The CDR3 bases are TGTGCCAGCAGACAAGGGACTAGCGGGAGGTGGTCCTACGAGCAGTACTTC. It specifies CASRQGTSGRWSYEQYF. Full variable domain (rest looked up from reference TRBV28 and TRBJ2-7): DVKVTQSSRYLVKRTGEKVFLECVQDMDHENMFWYRQDPGLGLRLIYFSYDVKMKEKGDIPEGYSVSREKKERFSLILESASTNQTSMYLCASRQGTSGRWSYEQYFGPGTRLTVT.

In its sample, this clonotype was seen many times. V and J are TRBV28 and TRBJ2-1, with TRBD2 identical over 10 bases. Germline V gene data show CDR1 as MDHEN and CDR2 as SYDVKM. The ends lost 1 base at V and 8 bases at J; junction bases unmatched: 8. The CDR3 consists of 16 residues. The CDR3 nucleotides are TGTGCCAGCAGTTTATCTAAAGCGGGAGGGCCTCATGAGCAGTTCTTC. Residues: CASSLSKAGGPHEQFF.

A few counts support this clonotype. The V and J genes are TRBV2 and TRBJ2-5; 9 nucleotides agree with TRBD2. The CDR3 spans 15 residues. Unmatched junction bases numbered 9, after V lost 6 bases and J lost 4 bases. The germline gives CDR1 SNHLY, CDR2 FYNNEI. CDR3 in amino acids: CASRGEPGLAETQYF. CDR3 nucleotides: TGTGCCAGCAGAGGGGAACCGGGACTAGCAGAGACCCAGTACTTC.

This clonotype was seen only a few times. The chain uses TRBV20-1 and TRBJ2-3, with 11 bases matching TRBD2. Germline values: CDR1 DFQATT, CDR2 SNEGSKA (reference sequence). The CDR3 is made up of 18 amino acids. V shed 2 bases and J 4 bases; nucleotides not matched to a gene: 14. The CDR3 protein is CSARTATLAGVVADTQYF. DNA for the CDR3: TGCAGTGCTAGAACAGCGACACTAGCGGGGGTGGTCGCAGATACGCAGTATTTT.

V is TRBV9 and J is TRBJ2-5; D perhaps matches TRBD1 (6 bases). This CDR3 is built from 15 residues. Per the germline V gene, CDR1 is SGDLS and CDR2 is YYNGEE. The V and J ends lost 4 bases and 1 base respectively, with 14 bases between them. The CDR3 coding sequence is TGTGCCAGCAGCCCCGGTTGGACAGCCCAAGAGACCCAGTACTTC. Translating gives CASSPGWTAQETQYF.

This clonotype appeared many times. The chain has TRBV11-2 and TRBJ2-3; perhaps TRBD1 as D (5 bases). The CDR3 is 15 residues long. The germline V gene has CDR1 SGHAT and CDR2 FQNNGV. Between the trimmed V and J ends, which lost 0 bases and 3 bases, there was a span of 10 bases. The CDR3 nucleotides are TGTGCCAGCAGCTTAGAGCAGGGAAGGACAGATACGCAGTATTTT. As protein: CASSLEQGRTDTQYF.

V is TRBV5-1 and J is TRBJ2-3; TRBD2 matches 14 bases. CDR3 length: 18 amino acids. Germline assignment: CDR1 SGHRS and CDR2 YFSETQ. V was clipped by 2 bases and J by 6 bases; unmatched bases: 11. CDR3 in amino acids: CASSFAGPGLAGEDTQYF. CDR3 DNA sequence: TGCGCCAGCAGCTTTGCGGGACCGGGACTAGCGGGGGAGGATACGCAGTATTTT.

This clonotype was observed many times. This sequence joins TRBV3-1 and TRBJ1-1; D not resolved. CDR3 length: 14 amino acids. Trimming left V 1 base short and J 1 base short, with 7 bases between. Germline-derived CDR1 and CDR2 are LGHDT and YNNKEL (reference sequence). CDR3 sequence: CASSQAVGNTEAFF. The CDR3 DNA follows: TGTGCCAGCAGCCAAGCGGTAGGGAACACTGAAGCTTTCTTT.

Many counts were recorded for this clonotype. V is TRBV10-3 and J is TRBJ1-2, with 9 bases identical to TRBD1. The J segment lost 5 bases and the V segment lost 1 base, leaving 14 bases of the junction unmatched. Germline lookup yields CDR1 ENHRY and CDR2 SYGVKD. This CDR3 region has 18 residues. This CDR3 reads CAISELTLQGARPYGYTF. The CDR3 DNA sequence: TGTGCCATCAGTGAGTTGACTCTACAGGGGGCGAGGCCATATGGCTACACCTTC.

The table lists this clonotype with a few counts. The chain's CDR3 is CSAIRGASDSNQPQHF. In nucleotides, the CDR3 is TGCAGTGCTATCCGAGGGGCCTCGGATAGCAATCAGCCCCAGCATTTT. V is TRBV20-1 and J is TRBJ1-5; TRBD1 might be the D (5 bases). The germline CDR1 and CDR2 sequences are DFQATT and SNEGSKA (reference sequence). The CDR3 consists of 16 residues. The V and J ends lost 4 bases and 0 bases respectively, with 16 bases between them.

This chain connects TRBV6-1 to TRBJ1-6; TRBD1 matches 8 bases. The germline CDR1 and CDR2 sequences are MNHNS and SASEGT. The CDR3 runs 15 residues. V lost 2 bases and J lost 9; bases outside the gene matches: 6. The CDR3: CASSEWDRKGSPLHF. In DNA form, the CDR3 reads TGTGCCAGCAGTGAATGGGACAGGAAGGGTTCACCCCTCCACTTT.

The chain recombines TRBV7-9 with TRBJ2-1; D gene ambiguous. V gave up 5 bases and J gave up 5 bases, with 13 bases separating them. Germline lookup yields CDR1 SEHNR and CDR2 FQNEAQ (reference sequence). The CDR3 runs to 14 residues. CDR3 residues: CASSPAWANNEQFF. Written as DNA, the CDR3 is TGTGCCAGCAGCCCAGCGTGGGCCAACAATGAGCAGTTCTTC.

The chain has TRBV5-1 and TRBJ2-1, with 10 positions matching TRBD2. V lost 0 bases to trimming and J lost 7 bases; unmatched junction nucleotides: 7. The CDR3 is 16 residues long. Germline CDR1 is SGHRS and CDR2 is YFSETQ. The CDR3, as DNA: TGCGCCAGCAGCTTGGAACTAGCGGGAAGCGTTAATGAGCAGTTCTTC. Translated: CASSLELAGSVNEQFF. The variable domain in full, with the rest retrieved from reference TRBV5-1 and TRBJ2-1, is KAGVTQTPRYLIKTRGQQVTLSCSPISGHRSVSWYQQTPGQGLQFLFEYFSETQRNKGNFPGRFSGRQFSNSRSEMNVSTLELGDSALYLCASSLELAGSVNEQFFGPGTRLTVL.

CDR3 DNA: TGTGCCTGGACCCGAGGAGCGGGGGGGGTAGCCAATGAGCAGTTCTTC. It codes for CAWTRGAGGVANEQFF. The chain carries TRBV30 and TRBJ2-1, with 10 bases identical to TRBD2. Trimming removed 4 bases from V and 6 bases from J; junction bases left unmatched: 12. The CDR3 spans 16 residues. Germline CDR1 GTSNPN, CDR2 SVGIG (reference sequence).

This clonotype was picked up many times. The chain combines TRBV6-2 or TRBV6-3 with TRBJ2-7; TRBD2 agrees at 7 bases. Germline lookup yields CDR1 MNHEY and CDR2 SVGEGT. The CDR3 spans 14 residues. Germline trimming cut 6 bases from V and 0 bases from J; bases unmatched to any gene: 5. This chain's CDR3 is CASSPAGSSYEQYF. The DNA for the CDR3 is TGTGCCAGCAGCCCAGCGGGGAGCTCCTACGAGCAGTACTTC.

V is TRBV9 and J is TRBJ1-3; a possible D gene is TRBD1 (5 bases). Trimming took 3 bases from V and 4 from J, leaving 14 bases between them. Germline CDR1 is SGDLS and CDR2 is YYNGEE. CDR3 length: 15 amino acids. CDR3 nucleotides: TGTGCCAGCAGCGCGAATGGGGGGACGGGAAACACCATATATTTT. It codes for CASSANGGTGNTIYF.

CDR3 in amino acids: CASSFVWGPGELFF. The CDR3 region has the DNA TGTGCCAGCAGTTTCGTTTGGGGACCCGGGGAGCTGTTTTTT. V is TRBV12-3 or TRBV12-4 and J is TRBJ2-2; tentatively, D is TRBD1 or TRBD2 (5 bases each). V was pared by 3 bases and J by 6 bases, with 11 bases between. CDR3 length: 14 residues.

This rearrangement joins TRBV20-1 to TRBJ1-2; 10 bases line up with TRBD1. The CDR3 length is 15 residues. Unmatched junction bases numbered 11, after V lost 3 bases and J lost 7 bases. Germline-derived CDR1 and CDR2 are DFQATT and SNEGSKA (reference sequence). CDR3 sequence: CSASPPGQGFRGYTF. The CDR3 DNA is TGCAGTGCTAGTCCCCCGGGACAGGGGTTTCGTGGCTACACCTTC.

This clonotype was observed a handful of times. V gene TRBV5-1 combines with J gene TRBJ2-1; 8 bases line up with TRBD2. The V gene's germline CDR1 is SGHRS and CDR2 YFSETQ. The ends lost 3 bases at V and 8 bases at J; junction bases unmatched: 10. The CDR3 has 15 residues. The CDR3 nucleotides read TGCGCCAGCAGCTCCGGTGGGGGACTAGATCATGAGCAGTTCTTC. As protein: CASSSGGGLDHEQFF.

The chain recombines TRBV20-1 with TRBJ2-2; 7 bases fit TRBD1. Per germline, CDR1 DFQATT and CDR2 SNEGSKA (reference sequence). V shed 6 bases, J shed 6 bases, and the junction held 16 bases outside the gene matches. This CDR3 region has 16 residues. CDR3 bases: TGCAGTGCCCAGGACAGGCGATCCTTTGGGGCCGGGGAGCTGTTTTTT. The encoded protein is CSAQDRRSFGAGELFF.

The chain couples TRBV6-1 to TRBJ2-3; TRBD2 agrees at 7 bases. With V trimmed by 1 base and J by 9 bases, 7 bases remained unmatched. This CDR3 contains 14 residues. Germline V gene data show CDR1 as MNHNS and CDR2 as SASEGT. The CDR3 region is CASSEDFGRGTQYF. CDR3 sequence (DNA): TGTGCCAGCAGTGAAGACTTCGGGCGGGGGACGCAGTATTTT.

The sample holds a few counts of this clonotype. The chain recombines TRBV20-1 with TRBJ2-7; D remains unclear. Germline CDR1 is DFQATT and CDR2 is SNEGSKA (reference sequence). V was pared by 3 bases and J by 2 bases, with 8 bases between. The CDR3 is 12 amino acids. CDR3 sequence reads: CSASGSPYEQYF. The CDR3 DNA is TGCAGTGCTAGTGGTAGTCCCTACGAGCAGTACTTC.

This clonotype was observed a few times. This chain connects TRBV5-1 to TRBJ2-1; TRBD2 might be the D (5 bases). Trimming removed 2 bases at V and 9 bases at J, with 9 bases between. This CDR3 is 12 amino acids long. Germline V gene lookup returns CDR1 SGHRS and CDR2 YFSETQ. The CDR3 coding sequence is TGCGCCAGCAGCTTATTAGAGGGTGAGCAGTTCTTC. Its translation is CASSLLEGEQFF.

The chain uses TRBV6-1 and TRBJ2-7; 9 bases align to TRBD1. Germline CDR1 reads MNHNS; CDR2 reads SASEGT. V lost 4 bases to trimming and J lost 6 bases; unmatched junction nucleotides: 7. This CDR3 region has 14 residues. CDR3 nucleotides: TGTGCCAGCAGTGCCTCAGGACAGGGGAGCGAGCAGTACTTC. It encodes CASSASGQGSEQYF.

The chain couples TRBV19 to TRBJ1-1; D is possibly TRBD1 (6 bases). The CDR3 runs to 16 residues. Germline V gives CDR1 LNHDA, CDR2 SQIVND (reference sequence). Trimming left V 4 bases short and J 1 base short, with 16 bases between. The CDR3 loop reads CASSNTGGSWNTEAFF. The CDR3 DNA reads as TGTGCCAGTAGTAATACTGGGGGCAGTTGGAACACTGAAGCTTTCTTT.